This T cell receptor (beta chain) emerged from a study of T cell changes during pregnancy in multiple sclerosis. The V gene's germline CDR1 is SQVTM and CDR2 ANQGSEA. The CDR3 is made up of 16 amino acids. V gave up 5 bases and J gave up 3 bases, with 23 bases separating them. Generated by immunoSEQ multiplex PCR, the TCRdb table keeps only in-frame clones and is missing some. Of around 33,000 clones listed, roughly nine tenths were seen once; the top ten hold roughly 7.4%. Here the sequenced sample was CD8+ T cells from peripheral blood mononuclear cells, taken before pregnancy. This chain uses TRBV29-1 with TRBJ2-7, with D uncertain. This TCR came from a female donor with multiple sclerosis, enrolled in a pregnancy study. CDR3 in amino acids: CSVYFSDSRRDYEQYF. CDR3 DNA sequence: TGCAGCGTTTATTTCAGCGACTCCCGGCGAGACTACGAGCAGTACTTC.